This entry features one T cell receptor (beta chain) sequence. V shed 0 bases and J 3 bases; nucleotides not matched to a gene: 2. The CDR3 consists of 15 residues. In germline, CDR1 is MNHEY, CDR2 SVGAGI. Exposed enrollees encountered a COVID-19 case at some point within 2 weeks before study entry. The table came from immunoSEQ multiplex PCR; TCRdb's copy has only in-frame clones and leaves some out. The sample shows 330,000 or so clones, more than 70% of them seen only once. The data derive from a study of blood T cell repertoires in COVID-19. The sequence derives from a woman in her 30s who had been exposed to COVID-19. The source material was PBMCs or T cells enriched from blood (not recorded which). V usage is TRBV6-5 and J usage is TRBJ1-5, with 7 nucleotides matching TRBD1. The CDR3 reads CASSYSGQINQPQHF. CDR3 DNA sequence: TGTGCCAGCAGTTACTCGGGACAGATCAATCAGCCCCAGCATTTT.